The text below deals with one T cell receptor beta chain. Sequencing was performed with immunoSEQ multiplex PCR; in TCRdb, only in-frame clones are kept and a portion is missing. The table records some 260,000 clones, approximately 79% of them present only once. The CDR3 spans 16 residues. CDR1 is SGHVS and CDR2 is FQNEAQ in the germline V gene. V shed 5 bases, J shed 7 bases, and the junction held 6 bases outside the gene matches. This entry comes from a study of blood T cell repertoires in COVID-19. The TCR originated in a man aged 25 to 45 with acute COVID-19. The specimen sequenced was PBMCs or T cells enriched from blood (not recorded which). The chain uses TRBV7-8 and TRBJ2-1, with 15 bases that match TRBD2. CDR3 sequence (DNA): TGTGCCAGCAGCCCAGGACTAGCGGGGGGGCAAAATGAGCAGTTCTTC. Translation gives CASSPGLAGGQNEQFF.